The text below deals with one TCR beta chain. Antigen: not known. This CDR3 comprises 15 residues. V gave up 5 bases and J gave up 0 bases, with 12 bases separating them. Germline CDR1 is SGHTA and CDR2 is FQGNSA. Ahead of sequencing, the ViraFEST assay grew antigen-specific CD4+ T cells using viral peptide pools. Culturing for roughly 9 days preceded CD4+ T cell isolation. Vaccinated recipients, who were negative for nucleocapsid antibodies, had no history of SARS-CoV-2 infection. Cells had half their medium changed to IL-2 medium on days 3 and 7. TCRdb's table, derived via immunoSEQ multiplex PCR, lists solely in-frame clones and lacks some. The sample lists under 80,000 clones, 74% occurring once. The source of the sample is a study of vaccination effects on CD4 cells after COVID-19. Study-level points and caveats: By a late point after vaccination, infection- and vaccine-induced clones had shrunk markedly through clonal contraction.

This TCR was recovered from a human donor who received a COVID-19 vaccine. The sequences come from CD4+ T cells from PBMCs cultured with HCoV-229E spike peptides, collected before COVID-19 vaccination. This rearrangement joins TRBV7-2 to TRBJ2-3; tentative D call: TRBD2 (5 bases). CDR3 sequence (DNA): TGTGCCAGCAGCCCCCCCGGGGAGAGCACAGATACGCAGTATTTT. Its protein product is CASSPPGESTDTQYF.